This TCR beta chain comes out of a study of blood T cell repertoires in COVID-19. Clones were read by immunoSEQ multiplex PCR, and TCRdb kept only the in-frame ones, dropping some. The table includes 300,000 to 350,000 clones, roughly 87% detected once. The source is a young woman who had recovered from COVID-19. Specimen: PBMCs or T cells enriched from blood (not recorded which).

CDR3 nucleotide sequence: TGTGCCAGCTCACCAGAACAGGGTTCCTATTTGGGCTACACCTTC. Encoded protein: CASSPEQGSYLGYTF. The J gene is TRBJ1-2, the V gene TRBV18, with D possibly being TRBD1 (6 bases). V lost 2 bases and J 8 bases, leaving 18 bases between the germline ends. CDR1 KGHSH and CDR2 LQKENI come from the germline V gene. There are 15 residues in the CDR3.